The 3 T cell receptor beta chains below all came from one sample that was sequenced in a study of T cells in Graves' hyperthyroidism and ophthalmopathy. Template material for amplifying TCR beta CDR3 regions consisted of RNA transcripts. When the TCR CDR3 underwent first-round RT-PCR, the HTBI primer set was used. TCRdb redid the calling of the multiplex PCR reads with MiXCR, one entry per CDR3 protein. In the table there are a few hundred thousand distinct CDR3 sequences, around 25% of which are singletons. The sample consisted of blood. These receptors were obtained from a man aged 45-65 years with Graves' hyperthyroidism.

The V call is TRBV3-1, the J call TRBJ1-1; 8 bases map to TRBD1. This CDR3 spans 12 amino acids. Germline trimming cut 8 bases from V and 4 bases from J; bases unmatched to any gene: 3. Germline CDR1 LGHDT, CDR2 YNNKEL (reference sequence). CDR3 bases: TGTGCCAGCGCCGACAGGGGCACTGAAGCTTTCTTT. Amino acid sequence: CASADRGTEAFF. The variable domain in full, completed from reference TRBV3-1 and TRBJ1-1, reads DTAVSQTPKYLVTQMGNDKSIKCEQNLGHDTMYWYKQDSKKFLKIMFSYNNKELIINETVPNRFSPKSPDKAHLNLHINSLELGDSAVYFCASADRGTEAFFGQGTRLTVV.

A remark on this clonotype: A much bigger clone sits one base away, suggesting this may be a read error. The CDR3 bases are TGTGCCAGCGGATGGGCAGGGGGCTACAATGAGCAGTTCTTC. Translating it yields CASGWAGGYNEQFF. V usage is TRBV11-2 and J usage is TRBJ2-1; 7 bases align to TRBD1. J was trimmed by 3 bases and V by 8 bases; bases with no gene match: 7. Germline-derived CDR1 and CDR2 are SGHAT and FQNNGV. The CDR3 has 14 amino acids.

This clonotype was counted a few times. The chain employs TRBV4-1 and TRBJ2-5, with D maybe TRBD1 (5 bases). The V end was cut by 0 bases, the J end by 3 bases, with 8 bases between. The CDR3 length is 14 residues. Germline V gene data show CDR1 as MGHRA and CDR2 as YSYEKL. The CDR3 protein is CASSQEPQEETQYF. In DNA, the CDR3 is TGCGCCAGCAGCCAAGAACCACAGGAAGAGACCCAGTACTTC.